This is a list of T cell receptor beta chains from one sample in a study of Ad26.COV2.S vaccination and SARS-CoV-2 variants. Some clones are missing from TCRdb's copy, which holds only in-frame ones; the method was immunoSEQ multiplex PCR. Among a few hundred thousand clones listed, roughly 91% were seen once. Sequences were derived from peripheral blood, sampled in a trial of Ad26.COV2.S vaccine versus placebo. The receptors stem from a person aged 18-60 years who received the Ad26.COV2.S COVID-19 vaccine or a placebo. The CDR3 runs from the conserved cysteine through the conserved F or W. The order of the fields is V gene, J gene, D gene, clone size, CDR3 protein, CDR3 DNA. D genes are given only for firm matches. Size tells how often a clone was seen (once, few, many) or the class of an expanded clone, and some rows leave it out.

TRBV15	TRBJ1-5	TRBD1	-	CATSRDRGLNQPQHF	TGTGCCACCAGCAGAGACAGGGGGCTAAATCAGCCCCAGCATTTT
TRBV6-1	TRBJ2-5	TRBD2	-	CASSEARLAGETQYF	TGTGCCAGCAGTGAAGCAAGACTAGCGGGAGAGACCCAGTACTTC
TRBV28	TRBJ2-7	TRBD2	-	CASSFPRLAGSSYEQYF	TGTGCCAGCAGTTTCCCTAGACTAGCGGGAAGCTCCTACGAGCAGTACTTC
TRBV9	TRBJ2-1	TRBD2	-	CASSVLAGQDEQFF	TGTGCCAGCAGCGTGTTAGCGGGACAAGATGAGCAGTTCTTC
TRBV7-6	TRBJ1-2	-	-	CASSHPRAGGYGYTF	TGTGCCAGCAGCCACCCCCGGGCGGGGGGCTATGGCTACACCTTC
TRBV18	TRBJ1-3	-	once	CASSPQGVPGNTIYF	TGTGCCAGCTCACCACAGGGGGTACCCGGAAACACCATATATTTT
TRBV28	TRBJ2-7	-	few	CASTHQAGTVSSYEQYF	TGTGCCAGCACCCACCAAGCCGGGACGGTGAGCTCCTACGAGCAGTACTTC
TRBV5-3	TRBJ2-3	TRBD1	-	CARSDRGPHSSTDTQYF	TGTGCCAGAAGCGACAGGGGGCCCCATTCTAGCACAGATACGCAGTATTTT
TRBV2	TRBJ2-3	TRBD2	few	CASSDEVAGGSDTQYF	TGTGCCAGCAGTGATGAGGTAGCGGGAGGATCAGATACGCAGTATTTT
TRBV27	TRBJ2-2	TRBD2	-	CASSLSGTRTGELFF	TGTGCCAGCAGTTTAAGCGGGACTCGGACCGGGGAGCTGTTTTTT
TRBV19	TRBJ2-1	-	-	CASTQGGRAINEQFF	TGTGCCAGCACCCAGGGGGGGAGGGCCATCAATGAGCAGTTCTTC
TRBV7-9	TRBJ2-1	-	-	CASSPAPSSYNEQFF	TGTGCCAGCAGCCCCGCTCCGAGCTCCTACAATGAGCAGTTCTTC
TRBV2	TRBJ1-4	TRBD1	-	CASSVDRGRGEKLFF	TGTGCCAGCAGTGTGGACAGGGGGCGAGGGGAAAAACTGTTTTTT
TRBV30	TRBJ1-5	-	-	CAWARGGRGQPQHF	TGTGCCTGGGCCCGGGGGGGACGCGGTCAGCCCCAGCATTTT
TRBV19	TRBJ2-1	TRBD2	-	CASSSVAGEWNEQFF	TGTGCCAGTAGTTCCGTAGCGGGAGAATGGAATGAGCAGTTCTTC
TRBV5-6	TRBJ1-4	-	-	CASSLETGSNEKLFF	TGTGCCAGCAGCTTAGAGACAGGTTCGAATGAAAAACTGTTTTTT